The 19 T cell receptor beta chains presented below share a single source sample, sequenced in a study of T cell repertoires in cytomegalovirus infection. TCRdb re-called the reads through MiXCR, storing one row per CDR3 protein. The sample consists of approximately 730,000 distinct CDR3 sequences, 30% to 40% of them appearing once. Antigen specificity for these receptors is unknown. The material was cultured PBMCs, obtained from culture after CMV antigen stimulation. The receptors shown here come from a human donor in good health (CMV status not recorded). Some clones in this sample may be carry-over from other donors' samples.

This clonotype was counted a few times. The chain links TRBV7-9 to TRBJ2-5; D is undetermined. Per the germline V gene, CDR1 is SEHNR and CDR2 is FQNEAQ (reference sequence). V dropped 5 bases and J dropped 2 bases, with 9 bases sitting between them. The CDR3 covers 13 residues. DNA for the CDR3: TGTGCCAGCAGCAAAGCAGTTCAAGAGACCCAGTACTTC. Residues: CASSKAVQETQYF.

This clonotype was counted only a few times. The chain joins TRBV7-2 to TRBJ2-7, with 13 bases fitting TRBD2. Germline values: CDR1 SGHTA, CDR2 FQGNSA. V trimming: 1 base; J trimming: 6 bases; junction bases outside the gene matches: 9. The CDR3 is 17 residues long. CDR3 sequence reads: CASSLDAGTSGAFEQYF. Here the CDR3 DNA reads TGTGCCAGCAGCTTAGATGCCGGGACTAGCGGGGCCTTCGAGCAGTACTTC.

The chain employs TRBV28 and TRBJ2-5; TRBD1 might be the D (6 bases). V was shortened by 5 bases and J by 1 base, with 17 bases between the two germline ends. The CDR3 runs 16 residues. Per the germline V gene, CDR1 is MDHEN and CDR2 is SYDVKM. CDR3 DNA: TGTGCCAGCAGTCCTGTCGGGACATTTACCCAAGAGACCCAGTACTTC. Protein product: CASSPVGTFTQETQYF.

The chain uses TRBV7-9 and TRBJ1-5; 7 bases align to TRBD1. V trimming: 2 bases; J trimming: 4 bases; junction bases outside the gene matches: 14. CDR1 and CDR2 from the germline V gene are SEHNR and FQNEAQ (reference sequence). The length of the CDR3 is 18 residues. In DNA, the CDR3 is TGTGCCAGCAGCTTAAAGAAGGGAGGGACAGCCCCGAATCAGCCCCAGCATTTT. As protein: CASSLKKGGTAPNQPQHF. Complete variable domain (other parts from reference TRBV7-9 and TRBJ1-5): DTGVSQNPRHKITKRGQNVTFRCDPISEHNRLYWYRQTLGQGPEFLTYFQNEAQLEKSRLLSDRFSAERPKGSFSTLEIQRTEQGDSAMYLCASSLKKGGTAPNQPQHFGDGTRLSIL.

Details on this clonotype: An end of the junction does not agree with germline; a read error may underlie this. The CDR3 coding sequence is TGTGCCAGCAGCTTGGCTCCTAACAATGAGCAGTTCTTC. This codes for CASSLAPNNEQFF. This sequence joins TRBV5-1 and TRBJ2-1; D call uncertain. Germline values: CDR1 SGHRS, CDR2 YFSETQ. The CDR3 is 13 residues long.

The CDR3 DNA is TGTGCCAGCAGTTTCGGAACGGACACTGAAGCTTTCTTT. This translates into CASSFGTDTEAFF. This rearrangement joins TRBV12-3 or TRBV12-4 to TRBJ1-1; D gene unclear. V was trimmed by 3 bases and J by 3 bases, leaving 8 bases between them. CDR3 length: 13 amino acids.

This sequence joins TRBV7-6 and TRBJ2-2, with D tentatively TRBD1 or TRBD2 (5 bases each). Germline V gene sequence: CDR1 SGHVS, CDR2 FNYEAQ. The CDR3 spans 16 residues. Trimming stripped 1 base from V and 4 bases from J, with 13 bases between. The CDR3 DNA reads as TGTGCCAGCAGCTTAGAAGTCGGGGCGCTCACCGGGGAGCTGTTTTTT. It translates to CASSLEVGALTGELFF. Combining the CDR3 with reference TRBV7-6 and TRBJ2-2 gives the whole variable domain GAGVSQSPRYKVTKRGQDVALRCDPISGHVSLYWYRQALGQGPEFLTYFNYEAQQDKSGLPNDRFSAERPEGSISTLTIQRTEQRDSAMYRCASSLEVGALTGELFFGEGSRLTVL.

The V and J genes are TRBV4-1 and TRBJ2-7, with 9 bases aligning to TRBD1. Germline V gene lookup returns CDR1 MGHRA and CDR2 YSYEKL. The CDR3 sequence is 15 residues long. V gave up 1 base and J gave up 6 bases; unmatched junction bases: 7. This chain's CDR3 is CASSQVGTGKSEQYF. The CDR3 coding sequence is TGCGCCAGCAGCCAAGTTGGGACAGGGAAAAGCGAGCAGTACTTC.

CDR3 in amino acids: CASSLVQGVGYTF. In DNA form, the CDR3 reads TGTGCCAGCAGTTTAGTGCAGGGGGTCGGCTACACCTTC. The chain couples TRBV12-3 or TRBV12-4 to TRBJ1-2; 7 positions agree with TRBD1. Losses at the gene ends were 1 base for V and 8 bases for J; bases not matched to a gene: 4. This CDR3 region has 13 residues.

This clonotype was picked up many times. The V and J genes are TRBV7-8 and TRBJ2-1; D is perhaps TRBD1 or TRBD2 (6 bases each). The V end was cut by 2 bases, the J end by 2 bases, with 10 bases between. Germline-derived CDR1 and CDR2 are SGHVS and FQNEAQ. This CDR3 has 15 amino acids. The CDR3 is CASSLNGGTYNEQFF. In DNA form, the CDR3 reads TGTGCCAGCAGCTTAAACGGGGGCACCTACAATGAGCAGTTCTTC. Full variable domain (remainder filled in from reference TRBV7-8 and TRBJ2-1): GAGVSQSPRYKVAKRGQDVALRCDPISGHVSLFWYQQALGQGPEFLTYFQNEAQLDKSGLPSDRFFAERPEGSVSTLKIQRTQQEDSAVYLCASSLNGGTYNEQFFGPGTRLTVL.

This clonotype was found once. The rearrangement links TRBV4-1 to TRBJ2-1; no clear D gene. The germline V gene encodes CDR1 MGHRA and CDR2 YSYEKL. V dropped 0 bases and J dropped 0 bases, with 12 bases sitting between them. The CDR3 length is 17 residues. Here the CDR3 DNA reads TGCGCCAGCAGCCAAGAGGTTTTGACCAGCTCCTACAATGAGCAGTTCTTC. Amino acid sequence: CASSQEVLTSSYNEQFF.

The chain employs TRBV5-1 and TRBJ2-7; D uncertain. CDR3 size: 12 residues. The germline CDR1 and CDR2 sequences are SGHRS and YFSETQ. V gave up 4 bases and J gave up 4 bases, with 9 bases separating them. The CDR3 nucleotides are TGCGCCAGCAGCCGAGACGAATACGAGCAGTACTTC. Translated, it gives CASSRDEYEQYF.

This clonotype was counted only a few times. The chain joins TRBV6-5 to TRBJ2-3; D gene ambiguous. V lost 5 bases, J lost 7 bases, and 22 bases lay in between. CDR3 size: 16 residues. Per the germline V gene, CDR1 is MNHEY and CDR2 is SVGAGI. CDR3 sequence: CASSPDIPGSLNTQYF. CDR3 sequence (DNA): TGTGCCAGCAGTCCTGATATACCTGGGTCCCTCAATACGCAGTATTTT.

V gene TRBV20-1 combines with J gene TRBJ1-2; D might be TRBD1 (5 bases). Germline V gives CDR1 DFQATT, CDR2 SNEGSKA (reference sequence). The V gene lost 3 bases and the J gene lost 0 bases, with 14 bases spanning the gap. The CDR3 runs 15 residues. The CDR3 reads CSARLQGKANYGYTF. For the CDR3, the DNA is TGCAGTGCTAGGTTGCAGGGCAAAGCTAACTATGGCTACACCTTC.

This clonotype has just a few counts. The chain recombines TRBV20-1 with TRBJ1-5; D is undetermined. The CDR3 covers 13 residues. CDR1 DFQATT and CDR2 SNEGSKA come from the germline V gene (reference sequence). V was trimmed by 2 bases and J by 3 bases, leaving 8 bases between them. This CDR3 is CSARSGNNQPQHF. The CDR3 nucleotides are TGCAGTGCTAGATCGGGTAACAATCAGCCCCAGCATTTT.

This clonotype was recorded many times. The V and J genes are TRBV12-3 or TRBV12-4 and TRBJ1-5; weak D call: TRBD1 (6 bases). The germline V and J ends were trimmed by 8 bases and 3 bases, with 11 bases remaining between them. The CDR3 is 13 amino acids. In nucleotides, the CDR3 is TGTGCCAGCCGGGGGCAGATCAATCAGCCCCAGCATTTT. It codes for CASRGQINQPQHF.

This clonotype was detected a few times. The chain uses TRBV7-2 and TRBJ1-5; a possible D gene is TRBD1 (5 bases). Germline V gene data show CDR1 as SGHTA and CDR2 as FQGNSA. The V and J ends lost 0 bases and 2 bases respectively, with 14 bases between them. The length of the CDR3 is 17 residues. CDR3: CASSLAGQGEGNQPQHF. The CDR3 bases are TGTGCCAGCAGCTTAGCGGGTCAGGGAGAGGGCAATCAGCCCCAGCATTTT.

This clonotype was observed many times. The chain is built from TRBV7-2 and TRBJ1-3, with TRBD1 identical over 7 bases. This CDR3 has 13 amino acids. Germline V gene lookup returns CDR1 SGHTA and CDR2 FQGNSA. The junction had 2 bases not matched to a gene; V was cut back by 5 bases and J by 4 bases. The CDR3 here is CASSRTGGNTIYF. DNA of the CDR3: TGTGCCAGCAGCCGGACAGGCGGAAACACCATATATTTT.

This clonotype was counted between two and nine times. The chain joins TRBV19 to TRBJ2-2, with a possible D match to TRBD2 (5 bases). The CDR3 is 15 residues long. CDR1 LNHDA and CDR2 SQIVND come from the germline V gene (reference sequence). Trimming cost V 3 bases and J 4 bases, with 12 bases left between them. CDR3 protein: CASSMSAGGTGELFF. DNA of the CDR3: TGTGCCAGTAGTATGTCGGCGGGCGGCACCGGGGAGCTGTTTTTT.